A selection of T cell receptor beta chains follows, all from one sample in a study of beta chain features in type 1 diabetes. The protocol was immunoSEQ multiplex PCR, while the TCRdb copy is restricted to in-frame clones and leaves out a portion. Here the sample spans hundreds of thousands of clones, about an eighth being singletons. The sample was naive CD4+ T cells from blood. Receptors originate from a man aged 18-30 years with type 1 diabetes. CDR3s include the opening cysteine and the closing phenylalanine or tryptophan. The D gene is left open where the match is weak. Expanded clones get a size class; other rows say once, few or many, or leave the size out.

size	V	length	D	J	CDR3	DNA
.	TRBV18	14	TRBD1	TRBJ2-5	CASSPRTGQETQYF	TGTGCCAGCTCACCAAGGACAGGGCAAGAGACCCAGTACTTC
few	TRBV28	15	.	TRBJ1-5	CASRESGPPGVPQHF	TGTGCCAGCAGGGAATCCGGTCCCCCGGGCGTGCCCCAGCATTTT
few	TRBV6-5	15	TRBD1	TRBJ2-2	CASSLGTANTGELFF	TGTGCCAGCAGTTTGGGGACAGCGAACACCGGGGAGCTGTTTTTT
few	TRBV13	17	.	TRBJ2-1	CASTLRVGPSSYNEQFF	TGTGCCAGCACCTTACGGGTGGGGCCCAGCTCCTACAATGAGCAGTTCTTC
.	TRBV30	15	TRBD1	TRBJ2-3	CAWRAYGQGRDTQYF	TGTGCCTGGAGAGCATATGGACAGGGTAGGGATACGCAGTATTTT
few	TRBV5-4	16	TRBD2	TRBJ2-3	CASSLRLAGSSDTQYF	TGTGCCAGCAGCTTGAGGCTAGCGGGGAGTTCAGATACGCAGTATTTT
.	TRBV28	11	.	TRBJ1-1	CASITSSEAFF	TGTGCCAGCATAACCTCCTCCGAAGCTTTCTTT
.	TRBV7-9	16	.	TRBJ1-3	CASSLMLGVSGNTIYF	TGTGCCAGCAGTTTGATGTTGGGCGTCTCTGGAAACACCATATATTTT
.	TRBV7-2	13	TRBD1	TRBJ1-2	CASAGQADYGYTF	TGTGCCAGCGCGGGACAGGCGGACTATGGCTACACCTTC
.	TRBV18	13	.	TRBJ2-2	CASSPLDTGELFF	TGTGCCAGCTCACCATTGGACACCGGGGAGCTGTTTTTT
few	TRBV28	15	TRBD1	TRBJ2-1	CASSGGQVVRNEQFF	TGTGCCAGCAGTGGGGGACAGGTAGTTCGCAATGAGCAGTTCTTC
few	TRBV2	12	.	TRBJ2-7	CASSAGPYEQYF	TGTGCCAGCAGCGCCGGTCCCTACGAGCAGTACTTC
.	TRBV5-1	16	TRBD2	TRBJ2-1	CASILGGGADSNEQFF	TGCGCCAGCATCCTAGGCGGGGGGGCCGATTCCAATGAGCAGTTCTTC
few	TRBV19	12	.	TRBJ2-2	CASSAITGELFF	TGTGCCAGTAGTGCTATCACCGGGGAGCTGTTTTTT
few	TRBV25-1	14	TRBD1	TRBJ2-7	CASSEVSGGYEQYF	TGTGCCAGCAGTGAAGTGTCAGGGGGATACGAGCAGTACTTC
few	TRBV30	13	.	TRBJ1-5	CAWRSQGGQPQHF	TGTGCCTGGAGGAGCCAGGGAGGTCAGCCCCAGCATTTT
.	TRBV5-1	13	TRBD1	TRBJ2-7	CASSLGGQGPGDF	TGCGCCAGCAGCCTGGGAGGACAGGGCCCAGGTGACTTC
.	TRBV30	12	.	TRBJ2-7	CASGRMTYEQYF	TGTGCTTCGGGACGGATGACCTACGAGCAGTACTTC
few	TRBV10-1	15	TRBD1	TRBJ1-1	CASSPADRDVTEAFF	TGCGCCAGCAGTCCCGCGGACAGGGATGTCACTGAAGCTTTCTTT
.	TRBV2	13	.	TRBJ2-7	CATALQGVYEQYF	TGTGCCACCGCTCTCCAGGGTGTTTACGAGCAGTACTTC
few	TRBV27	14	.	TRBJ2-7	CASSSHGTPYEQYF	TGTGCCAGCAGTTCACATGGGACCCCCTACGAGCAGTACTTC
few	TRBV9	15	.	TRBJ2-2	CASSVGSLGAGELFF	TGTGCCAGCAGCGTGGGGAGTCTTGGGGCCGGGGAGCTGTTTTTT
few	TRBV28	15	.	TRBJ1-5	CATPSGYGDNQPQHF	TGTGCCACCCCAAGTGGGTACGGGGACAATCAGCCCCAGCATTTT
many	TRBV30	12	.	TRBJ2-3	CAWSGTRDTQYF	TGTGCCTGGAGCGGGACGCGGGATACGCAGTATTTT
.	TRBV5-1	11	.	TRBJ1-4	CASSEGEKLFF	TGCGCCAGCAGTGAGGGGGAAAAACTGTTTTTT
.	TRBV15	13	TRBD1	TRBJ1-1	CATSWDRSGEAFF	TGTGCCACCAGCTGGGACAGGTCAGGTGAAGCTTTCTTT
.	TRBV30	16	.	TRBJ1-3	CAWSIFPRTVGNTIYF	TGTGCCTGGAGTATTTTTCCCCGGACGGTAGGAAACACCATATATTTT
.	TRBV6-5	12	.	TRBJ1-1	CASSAEGTEAFF	TGTGCCAGCAGTGCAGAGGGTACTGAAGCTTTCTTT
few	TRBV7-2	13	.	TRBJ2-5	CASSLDRQETQYF	TGTGCCAGCAGCCTGGACAGACAAGAGACCCAGTACTTC
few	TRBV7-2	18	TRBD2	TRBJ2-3	CASSRDTGRGGSTDTQYF	TGTGCCAGCAGCCGCGACACTGGGCGGGGGGGCAGCACAGATACGCAGTATTTT
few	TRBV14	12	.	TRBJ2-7	CASSHSYYEQYF	TGTGCCAGCAGCCACTCATACTACGAGCAGTACTTC
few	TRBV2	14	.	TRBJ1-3	CASRVLLSGNTIYF	TGTGCCAGCAGGGTCCTACTGTCTGGAAACACCATATATTTT
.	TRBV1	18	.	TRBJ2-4	CTSSQDHDSRGPKTIQYF	TGCACCAGCAGCCAAGATCACGACAGCCGGGGTCCAAAAACCATTCAGTACTTC
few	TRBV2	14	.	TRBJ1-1	CASSAEGWDTEAFF	TGTGCCAGCAGTGCTGAAGGGTGGGACACTGAAGCTTTCTTT
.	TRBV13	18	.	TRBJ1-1	CASSLLALTDTMNTEAFF	TGTGCCAGCAGCTTACTCGCGCTAACAGACACAATGAACACTGAAGCTTTCTTT
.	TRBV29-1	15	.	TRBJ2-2	CSVVVGALNTGELFF	TGCAGCGTTGTTGTGGGGGCCCTGAACACCGGGGAGCTGTTTTTT
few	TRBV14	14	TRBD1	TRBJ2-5	CASSPWTGPETQYF	TGTGCCAGCAGCCCATGGACAGGACCAGAGACCCAGTACTTC
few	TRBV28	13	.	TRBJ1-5	CASNKDSGQPQHF	TGTGCCAGCAACAAGGACTCCGGTCAGCCCCAGCATTTT
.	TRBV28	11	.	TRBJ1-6	CASSFRAPLHF	TGTGCCAGCAGTTTTAGGGCACCCCTCCACTTT
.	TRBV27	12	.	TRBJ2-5	CASTQLQETQYF	TGTGCCAGCACTCAACTCCAAGAGACCCAGTACTTC
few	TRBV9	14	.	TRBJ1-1	CASSVDPENTEAFF	TGTGCCAGCAGCGTAGATCCGGAAAACACTGAAGCTTTCTTT